This T cell receptor beta chain was recorded in a study of blood T cells in healthy people across ages. Researchers report isolating at least 7 million PBMCs per sample. Primers used in a second PCR of roughly 6 to 11 cycles were a sample-barcoded 5' primer and a J-beta primer mix. The yield of each sample was at least 2.5 million CDR3-containing paired-end reads. TCRdb ran MiXCR on the 5' RACE reads and lists one entry per CDR3 protein. The table shows about a million distinct CDR3 sequences, with about 51% occurring only once. The CDR3 length is 15 residues. Germline V gene sequence: CDR1 LNHDA, CDR2 SQIVND (reference sequence).

The sequence derives from a woman aged 60-75 years in good health. This rearrangement joins TRBV19 to TRBJ2-5, with TRBD1 matching 9 bases. The DNA matches TRBJ2-7 better at its end, which makes the J call doubtful. Source material: blood. This CDR3 reads CASSIPGTGNYEQYF. The CDR3 DNA sequence: TGTGCCAGTAGTATACCCGGGACAGGGAACTACGAGCAGTACTTC.